The 25 T cell receptor beta chains in this list originate from one sample, sequenced in a study of blood T cell repertoires in COVID-19. This table comes from immunoSEQ multiplex PCR, and its TCRdb copy is limited to in-frame clones, with some not included. Of 200,000 to 250,000 clones listed, 88% were seen once; the top ten hold 2.6%. Sequenced sample: PBMCs or T cells enriched from blood (not recorded which). Receptors originate from a woman in her thirties who had recovered from COVID-19.

As for this clone: The same CDR3 can be traced to other DNA sequences in this sample. The J gene is TRBJ1-6, the V gene TRBV7-2, with D tentatively TRBD1 (5 bases). Germline V gene data show CDR1 as SGHTA and CDR2 as FQGNSA. V dropped 5 bases and J dropped 0 bases, with 14 bases sitting between them. The CDR3 is 17 amino acids. CDR3 sequence reads: CASSQWTPSSYNSPLHF. CDR3 bases: TGTGCCAGCAGCCAATGGACACCGAGCTCCTATAATTCACCCCTCCACTTT.

The table lists this clone with a count of one. This chain links TRBV11-2 with TRBJ2-1; 7 nucleotides agree with TRBD2. The CDR3 contains 16 residues. Per the germline V gene, CDR1 is SGHAT and CDR2 is FQNNGV. V lost 5 bases, J lost 5 bases, and 12 bases stayed unmatched. The CDR3 protein is CASSPRLESGNNEQFF. CDR3 in DNA: TGTGCCAGCAGCCCCCGACTAGAAAGCGGGAACAATGAGCAGTTCTTC.

The genes are TRBV2 and TRBJ2-3; 7 bases fit TRBD1. Germline CDR1 reads SNHLY; CDR2 reads FYNNEI. The CDR3 runs to 15 residues. V gave up 5 bases and J gave up 2 bases; unmatched junction bases: 7. CDR3 sequence: CASSSTGYYTDTQYF. Here the CDR3 DNA reads TGTGCCAGCAGTTCGACAGGGTATTACACAGATACGCAGTATTTT.

The chain uses TRBV27 and TRBJ2-3; no definite D call. The ends were cut back, 3 bases at V and 6 bases at J, with 4 bases in the middle. This CDR3 region has 11 residues. Germline CDR1 reads MNHEY; CDR2 reads SMNVEV (reference sequence). The CDR3 protein is CASSFYDTQYF. CDR3 DNA: TGTGCCAGCAGTTTTTATGATACGCAGTATTTT.

The chain links TRBV10-3 to TRBJ2-5, with 7 bases lining up with TRBD1. Losses at the gene ends were 10 bases for V and 1 base for J; bases not matched to a gene: 9. The germline CDR1 and CDR2 sequences are ENHRY and SYGVKD. The CDR3 totals 14 residues. CDR3 in amino acids: CATYTPGGQETQYF. Here the CDR3 DNA reads TGTGCCACCTATACCCCAGGGGGCCAAGAGACCCAGTACTTC.

This clone occurred once. The chain has TRBV29-1 and TRBJ2-2; possibly TRBD1 for D (5 bases). Germline values: CDR1 SQVTM, CDR2 ANQGSEA. This CDR3 is built from 12 residues. Trimming pared 4 bases from V and 6 bases from J, leaving 9 bases between. The CDR3 spells CSVVGRAGELFF. The CDR3 nucleotides read TGCAGCGTTGTTGGCAGGGCCGGGGAGCTGTTTTTT.

The V call is TRBV9, the J call TRBJ2-7; D perhaps matches TRBD2 (5 bases). This CDR3 is built from 15 residues. Looked up from germline, CDR1 is SGDLS and CDR2 is YYNGEE. The V gene lost 0 bases and the J gene lost 7 bases, with 17 bases spanning the gap. Written as DNA, the CDR3 is TGTGCCAGCAGCGTAGATGGGAGTCGTATTGTGGAGCAGTACTTC. Translated, it gives CASSVDGSRIVEQYF.

This chain uses TRBV27 with TRBJ1-5; D unclear. The germline gives CDR1 MNHEY, CDR2 SMNVEV (reference sequence). The V and J ends lost 0 bases and 3 bases respectively, with 9 bases between them. The CDR3 has 15 residues. The CDR3 sequence: CASSLSGGSNQPQHF. The CDR3 DNA sequence: TGTGCCAGCAGTTTATCTGGAGGTTCCAATCAGCCCCAGCATTTT.

The genes are TRBV5-4 and TRBJ2-7; TRBD1 is a possible D gene (5 bases). V was pared by 0 bases and J by 5 bases, with 9 bases between. Per the germline V gene, CDR1 is SGHNT and CDR2 is YYREEE (reference sequence). The CDR3 is made up of 13 amino acids. In DNA, the CDR3 is TGTGCCAGCAGCTTGGTTCTAGGGGACGAGCAGTACTTC. Protein sequence: CASSLVLGDEQYF.

The chain carries TRBV11-2 and TRBJ1-5, with TRBD1 as a possible D gene (6 bases). V lost 4 bases and J lost 9, with 10 bases in between. The CDR3 is 12 amino acids. Germline V gene data show CDR1 as SGHAT and CDR2 as FQNNGV. For the CDR3, the DNA is TGTGCCAGCAGCTCTACGACAGGGCCCCAGCATTTT. Encoded protein: CASSSTTGPQHF.

The chain recombines TRBV7-2 with TRBJ1-3, with D possibly being TRBD1 (6 bases). The germline CDR1 and CDR2 sequences are SGHTA and FQGNSA. CDR3 length equals 13 residues. V was pared by 5 bases and J by 8 bases, with 13 bases between. CDR3 coding DNA: TGTGCCAGCAGCCCTGACAGGCCCCACACCATATATTTT. Residues: CASSPDRPHTIYF.

V gene TRBV6-5 combines with J gene TRBJ1-1; perhaps TRBD1 as D (6 bases). The germline V and J ends were trimmed by 7 bases and 4 bases, with 13 bases remaining between them. CDR3 size: 13 residues. Per the germline V gene, CDR1 is MNHEY and CDR2 is SVGAGI. CDR3 sequence (DNA): TGTGCCAGCAAACAGGGTCGGGGCACTGAAGCTTTCTTT. Translation gives CASKQGRGTEAFF.

The V and J genes are TRBV27 and TRBJ1-6, with D maybe TRBD1 (5 bases). Germline CDR1 and CDR2: MNHEY and SMNVEV (reference sequence). The CDR3 covers 17 residues. V gave up 3 bases and J gave up 0 bases, with 12 bases separating them. The CDR3: CASSFDSPSSYNSPLHF. CDR3 DNA: TGTGCCAGCAGTTTCGACAGTCCGAGCTCCTATAATTCACCCCTCCACTTT.

The rearrangement uses TRBV19 and TRBJ1-2; 7 bases fit TRBD1. The J segment lost 2 bases and the V segment lost 1 base, leaving 4 bases of the junction unmatched. There are 15 residues in the CDR3. Germline V gene lookup returns CDR1 LNHDA and CDR2 SQIVND (reference sequence). For the CDR3, the DNA is TGTGCCAGTAGTATAGTGGGGACAGAAAACTATGGCTACACCTTC. Protein sequence: CASSIVGTENYGYTF.

The rearrangement uses TRBV2 and TRBJ2-2; possible D gene TRBD1, 6 bases. Germline V lookup: CDR1 SNHLY, CDR2 FYNNEI. CDR3 length equals 16 residues. V lost 5 bases to trimming and J lost 2 bases, with 15 bases between them. The CDR3 nucleotides are TGTGCCAGCAGTAATACAGGGACCTTAAACACCGGGGAGCTGTTTTTT. This codes for CASSNTGTLNTGELFF.

V gene TRBV10-1 combines with J gene TRBJ1-5, with D possibly matching TRBD1 (5 bases). The CDR3 has 12 amino acids. V lost 7 bases to trimming and J lost 3 bases, with 7 bases between them. CDR1 is WNHNN, CDR2 SYGVQD, per germline (reference sequence). The CDR3: CASKDNNQPQHF. DNA of the CDR3: TGCGCCAGCAAGGACAACAATCAGCCCCAGCATTTT.

The V and J genes are TRBV28 and TRBJ1-5; unclear D gene. Looked up from germline, CDR1 is MDHEN and CDR2 is SYDVKM. The CDR3 is made up of 12 amino acids. Between the trimmed V and J ends, which lost 6 bases and 12 bases, there was a span of 15 bases. DNA of the CDR3: TGTGCCAGCAGCCCCTCTGGACTGCGCCAGCATTTT. It specifies CASSPSGLRQHF.

The CDR3 reads CASSQGRGTGAYEQYF. The CDR3 nucleotides are TGTGCCAGCAGCCAAGGGAGGGGGACAGGGGCCTACGAGCAGTACTTC. J is TRBJ2-7 and V is TRBV3-1 (or the pseudogene TRBV3-2); the match to TRBD1 covers 10 bases. Germline lookup yields CDR1 LGHDT and CDR2 YNNKEL (reference sequence). The J segment lost 2 bases and the V segment lost 1 base, leaving 5 bases of the junction unmatched. This CDR3 has 16 residues.

The chain recombines TRBV19 with TRBJ1-1, with D perhaps matching TRBD1 (6 bases). Germline loops: CDR1 LNHDA, CDR2 SQIVND (reference sequence). The CDR3 is 14 residues long. V was clipped by 5 bases and J by 5 bases, with 15 bases between them. In nucleotides, the CDR3 is TGTGCCAGTAGTGCTTCAGGGGTAGCAACTGAAGCTTTCTTT. The encoded protein is CASSASGVATEAFF.

The chain couples TRBV18 to TRBJ1-1, with D unclear. CDR1 KGHSH and CDR2 LQKENI come from the germline V gene. This CDR3 is 15 amino acids long. Trimming removed 1 base at V and 5 bases at J, with 14 bases between. CDR3 in DNA: TGTGCCAGCTCACCACAGGGAGGTCTCGATACTGAAGCTTTCTTT. Translation gives CASSPQGGLDTEAFF.

This chain uses TRBV14 with TRBJ1-2, with D perhaps TRBD1 (6 bases). Trimming stripped 1 base from V and 6 bases from J, with 18 bases between. Germline CDR1 and CDR2: SGHDN and FVKESK. This CDR3 spans 16 amino acids. The CDR3 coding sequence is TGTGCCAGCAGCCAAGGCGAGGGACAATTTTGGCATGGCTACACCTTC. It encodes CASSQGEGQFWHGYTF.

This clone came up a few times. The V gene is TRBV7-3, the J gene TRBJ1-2, with a possible D match to TRBD1 (5 bases). The CDR3 runs 13 residues. Trimming took off 7 bases at V and 5 bases at J, with 14 bases between the two ends. Germline V gene sequence: CDR1 SGHTA, CDR2 FQGTGA. In nucleotides, the CDR3 is TGTGCCAGCAAACGACCCAGGGCATATGGCTACACCTTC. Its protein product is CASKRPRAYGYTF. The full variable domain, in which reference TRBV7-3 and TRBJ1-2 provide the parts outside the CDR3, is GAGVSQTPSNKVTEKGKYVELRCDPISGHTALYWYRQSLGQGPEFLIYFQGTGAADDSGLPNDRFFAVRPEGSVSTLKIQRTERGDSAVYLCASKRPRAYGYTFGSGTRLTVV.

The rearrangement joins TRBV19 to TRBJ2-7, with D unresolved. The CDR3 contains 12 residues. Germline CDR1 LNHDA, CDR2 SQIVND (reference sequence). The V end was cut by 9 bases, the J end by 5 bases, with 14 bases between. CDR3 nucleotides: TGTGCCAGCCGCTCTCCCCCGGACGAGCAGTACTTC. The encoded protein is CASRSPPDEQYF.

The V gene is TRBV10-2, the J gene TRBJ2-7; D may be TRBD2 (6 bases). In germline, CDR1 is WSHSY, CDR2 SAAADI. The CDR3 is made up of 14 amino acids. V was pared by 6 bases and J by 3 bases, with 15 bases between. This CDR3 reads CASSPSAPGYEQYF. CDR3 DNA: TGCGCCAGCAGCCCTAGCGCACCCGGCTACGAGCAGTACTTC.

V is TRBV3-1 (or the pseudogene TRBV3-2) and J is TRBJ2-3; D is unclear. Germline CDR1 is LGHDT and CDR2 is YNNKEL (reference sequence). V lost 0 bases and J 2 bases, leaving 6 bases between the germline ends. This CDR3 is built from 14 residues. The CDR3 sequence: CASSQDWATDTQYF. CDR3 nucleotides: TGTGCCAGCAGCCAAGATTGGGCCACAGATACGCAGTATTTT.